The next 15 T cell receptor beta chains were all read from a single sample in a study of beta chain features in type 1 diabetes. Since all of the isolated RNA was reverse transcribed, expressed TCRB transcripts were what got sequenced. Profiling relied on immunoSEQ multiplex PCR, and the TCRdb table lists in-frame clones only, not all of them. The table includes 360,000 or so clones, about 20% detected once. Sample: naive CD4+ T cells from blood. The receptors shown here come from a woman younger than 35 in good health.

This clone was counted between two and nine times. This chain connects TRBV9 to TRBJ2-5, with 14 bases that match TRBD2. The CDR3 extends over 15 amino acids. The V and J ends lost 2 bases and 4 bases, in that order; junction bases with no gene match: 1. Germline V CDR1 and CDR2: SGDLS, YYNGEE. The CDR3 nucleotides are TGTGCCAGCAGCGTGGGGACTAGCGGGAGAGAGACCCAGTACTTC. This translates into CASSVGTSGRETQYF.

This rearrangement joins TRBV6-5 to TRBJ1-6; 10 bases map to TRBD1. This CDR3 comprises 15 residues. With V trimmed by 5 bases and J by 6 bases, 4 bases remained unmatched. Per germline, CDR1 MNHEY and CDR2 SVGAGI. CDR3 DNA: TGTGCCAGCAGTACACGGGACAGGGGTAATTCACCCCTCCACTTT. Translating it yields CASSTRDRGNSPLHF.

This CDR3 is CASSESQGGDEQFF. CDR3 nucleotides: TGTGCCAGCAGTGAATCACAGGGCGGAGATGAGCAGTTCTTC. The chain is built from TRBV25-1 and TRBJ2-1; weak D call: TRBD1 (6 bases). V shed 1 base and J shed 8 bases, with 12 bases lying between them. CDR1 is MGHDK and CDR2 is SYGVNS in the germline V gene. The CDR3 is made up of 14 amino acids.

The table lists this clone with a count of one. This chain connects TRBV5-1 to TRBJ1-2; weak D call: TRBD1 (6 bases). Germline CDR1 reads SGHRS; CDR2 reads YFSETQ. This CDR3 is 15 amino acids long. V was clipped by 0 bases and J by 7 bases, with 16 bases between them. In DNA form, the CDR3 reads TGCGCCAGCAGCTTGGAATCAGGGGCTGTTGGTGGCTACACCTTC. Residues: CASSLESGAVGGYTF.

This clone has a handful of counts. The V gene is TRBV6-1, the J gene TRBJ2-7, with 7 bases identical to TRBD1. J gave up 0 bases and V 6 bases, and 5 bases lay outside the gene matches. The CDR3 consists of 14 residues. Germline V gives CDR1 MNHNS, CDR2 SASEGT. In DNA, the CDR3 is TGTGCCAGCAGCGGCCGGGACAGCTCCTACGAGCAGTACTTC. Translation: CASSGRDSSYEQYF.

This clone showed up just a few times. The chain employs TRBV4-2 and TRBJ2-7, with TRBD1 as a possible D gene (6 bases). The CDR3 length is 15 residues. Per the germline V gene, CDR1 is LGHNA and CDR2 is YNFKEQ. The V end lost 0 bases, the J end lost 2 bases, and 11 bases lay between the germline ends. The CDR3 is CASSQDSQGTYEQYF. CDR3 nucleotides: TGTGCCAGCAGCCAAGATTCACAGGGAACCTACGAGCAGTACTTC.

The chain combines TRBV4-1 with TRBJ1-1; 7 bases agree with TRBD1. Trimming removed 3 bases from V and 5 bases from J; junction bases left unmatched: 6. The CDR3 consists of 14 residues. CDR1 and CDR2 from the germline V gene are MGHRA and YSYEKL. CDR3 sequence: CASSHVLQGTEAFF. The CDR3 DNA is TGCGCCAGCAGCCACGTTTTACAGGGGACTGAAGCTTTCTTT.

This clone was seen a handful of times. The chain employs TRBV7-2 and TRBJ1-2; 7 bases line up with TRBD1. Losses at the gene ends were 6 bases for V and 5 bases for J; bases not matched to a gene: 12. The length of the CDR3 is 15 residues. Germline CDR1 SGHTA, CDR2 FQGNSA. This CDR3 reads CASRRTGESGYGYTF. CDR3 sequence (DNA): TGTGCCAGCAGAAGAACAGGGGAGAGCGGGTATGGCTACACCTTC.

This clone was detected only a few times. CDR3 region: CASSETGGHGYGYTF. The CDR3 nucleotides are TGTGCCAGCAGCGAAACAGGGGGACACGGCTATGGCTACACCTTC. The V call is TRBV7-3, the J call TRBJ1-2; 8 nucleotides align to TRBD1. Germline CDR1 reads SGHTA; CDR2 reads FQGTGA. The CDR3 is 15 amino acids. V dropped 5 bases and J dropped 4; count of bases not matched to a gene: 9.

The gene calls are TRBV30 and TRBJ2-2; 9 nucleotides match TRBD1. This CDR3 region has 13 residues. The germline gives CDR1 GTSNPN, CDR2 SVGIG (reference sequence). The V and J ends lost 5 bases and 4 bases, in that order; junction bases with no gene match: 2. In DNA form, the CDR3 reads TGTGCCTGGGGGACAGGGCTCACCGGGGAGCTGTTTTTT. Translating gives CAWGTGLTGELFF.

The chain is built from TRBV19 and TRBJ2-3; 7 bases line up with TRBD1. Germline CDR1 is LNHDA and CDR2 is SQIVND (reference sequence). This CDR3 contains 14 residues. Trimming at V came to 6 bases and at J to 2 bases, leaving 5 bases not matched to a gene. CDR3 protein: CASRQQGFTDTQYF. Written as DNA, the CDR3 is TGTGCCAGTAGACAACAGGGGTTCACAGATACGCAGTATTTT.

This clone occurred a few times. The V and J genes are TRBV5-1 and TRBJ1-1; TRBD1 is a possible D gene (5 bases). Trimming removed 4 bases from V and 1 base from J, with 8 bases in between. The CDR3 sequence is 13 residues long. Looked up from germline, CDR1 is SGHRS and CDR2 is YFSETQ. The CDR3 nucleotides read TGCGCCAGCAGCCCGACAGCGAACACTGAAGCTTTCTTT. Protein sequence: CASSPTANTEAFF.

The V gene is TRBV4-1, the J gene TRBJ2-2, with a possible D match to TRBD2 (6 bases). In germline, CDR1 is MGHRA, CDR2 YSYEKL. V gave up 10 bases and J gave up 0 bases, with 21 bases separating them. The CDR3 sequence is 17 residues long. CDR3 protein: CATPIYLRDSNTGELFF. The CDR3 DNA reads as TGCGCCACCCCCATTTACCTCCGGGACTCGAACACCGGGGAGCTGTTTTTT.

This clone showed up just a few times. This chain links TRBV19 with TRBJ2-7, with 7 bases lining up with TRBD1. Germline-derived CDR1 and CDR2 are LNHDA and SQIVND (reference sequence). The CDR3 runs 13 residues. The J segment lost 3 bases and the V segment lost 4 bases, leaving 3 bases of the junction unmatched. In nucleotides, the CDR3 is TGTGCCAGTAGTACCCGGACAGGCTACGAGCAGTACTTC. Protein sequence: CASSTRTGYEQYF. The variable domain in full, with the rest retrieved from reference TRBV19 and TRBJ2-7, is DGGITQSPKYLFRKEGQNVTLSCEQNLNHDAMYWYRQDPGQGLRLIYYSQIVNDFQKGDIAEGYSVSREKKESFPLTVTSAQKNPTAFYLCASSTRTGYEQYFGPGTRLTVT.

This clone turned up a few times. This rearrangement joins TRBV4-1 to TRBJ2-3; 10 bases agree with TRBD2. Germline V gives CDR1 MGHRA, CDR2 YSYEKL. The CDR3 runs to 17 residues. Trimming took 4 bases from V and 4 from J; bases not matched to a gene: 11. The CDR3 region has the DNA TGCGCCAGCAGCCCGGGGCCACTAGCGGGGACAGCAGATACGCAGTATTTT. Its translation is CASSPGPLAGTADTQYF.